The clone carrying this T cell receptor (beta chain) was recorded a few times. Antigen specificity is unknown. The treatment denotes: oral pan-JAK inhibitor, 5-10 mg twice daily. The data were taken from a study of CD8+ T cells in alopecia areata. Study context: Treatment with tofacitinib (6 to 18 months) was followed by 6 months off drug. Findings of the study overall: A single nonresponder leaves the baseline CD8+ expansion link to response uncertain. Greater clonality was observed in lesional scalp samples, especially alopecia totalis/universalis, versus normal scalp. Tofacitinib delivered significant drops in scalp clonality and in expanded CD8+ clones among the top 100.

Investigators isolated RNA and reverse transcribed it into cDNA to act as the sequencing template. Libraries were prepared by immunoSEQ multiplex PCR; TCRdb keeps only in-frame clonotypes and omits some of them. The repertoire has some 170,000 clones, 58% of them found once; the top ten carry 16%. The sample here was CD4+ T cells sorted from blood, taken at approximately week 55, from a patient treated with tofacitinib. The clonotype was recovered from a human donor with alopecia areata.

This chain's CDR3 is CASSATGQAYEQYF. CDR3 nucleotides: TGCGCCAGCAGCGCCACGGGACAGGCCTACGAGCAGTACTTC. The chain uses TRBV5-1 and TRBJ2-7; TRBD1 aligns across 8 bases. Per germline, CDR1 SGHRS and CDR2 YFSETQ. V trimming: 4 bases; J trimming: 2 bases; junction bases outside the gene matches: 5. The CDR3 is 14 amino acids.